This T cell receptor beta chain was identified during a study of shared clonotypes between healthy human individuals. Regarding this clone: Its antigen is unidentified.

Original analysis: Filtering differed, since immunoSEQ gave only junction sequences and no quality scores. The repertoire was sequenced with immunoSEQ multiplex PCR; TCRdb's copy has only in-frame clones and lacks some. That table is the source of V, J and clone size, and D and trimming were worked out from the DNA. The sample shows under 2,500,000 clones, more than 90% of them seen only once. Study results and limitations: Generation probabilities were higher for clonotypes shared across all four sorted-subset donors than for unshared ones.

This CDR3 contains 16 residues. V dropped 1 base and J dropped 0 bases, with 10 bases sitting between them. Looked up from germline, CDR1 is SGHRS and CDR2 is YFSETQ. The clonotype was recovered from a man in his late teens or twenties in good health. The chain couples TRBV5-1 to TRBJ2-2; D is unresolved. Material: naive CD4+ T cells sorted from blood. Subset described: CD45RA+ positively selected. CDR3 DNA: TGCGCCAGCAGCTTGCCTAAATCGACGAACACCGGGGAGCTGTTTTTT. This gives the protein CASSLPKSTNTGELFF.